This T cell receptor beta chain emerged from a study of beta chain features in type 1 diabetes. Concerning this clone itself: The antigen is undetermined.

The isolated RNA, all of it, was reverse transcribed, so expressed TCRB transcripts were what got sequenced. The assay was immunoSEQ multiplex PCR, and TCRdb's table has in-frame clones only and misses some. The sample lists 130,000 or so clones, 9% occurring once. The study, taken as a whole, reports: HLA effects on TCRB rearrangement stayed unresolved here. The naive, central memory and Treg TCRB repertoires of patients appeared to be more similar to one another than those of healthy donors. TCRB CDR3s were moderately but significantly shorter in Type 1 diabetes patients in all four CD4+ subsets. A pattern of fewer insertions and more deletions at VDJ junctions was seen in type 1 diabetes patients.

Trimming removed 2 bases at V and 3 bases at J, with 13 bases between. Germline V gives CDR1 GTSNPN, CDR2 SVGIG (reference sequence). CDR3 length: 14 residues. The sequenced sample was central memory CD4+ T cells from blood. The chain combines TRBV30 with TRBJ1-1; D is uncertain. The TCR comes from a young man with type 1 diabetes. CDR3 bases: TGTGCCTGGAGTATTGGCCTCGCCGACACTGAAGCTTTCTTT. Its translation is CAWSIGLADTEAFF.